This T cell receptor beta chain was captured in a study of T cell repertoires in cytomegalovirus infection. As for the study in general: Carrying CMV and the relevant HLA type showed in public TCR beta signatures.

In this sample, this clonotype turned up a few times. Its antigen is not identified. MiXCR was run by TCRdb on the reads, yielding one entry per CDR3 protein. There are approximately 700,000 distinct CDR3 sequences in the sample; approximately 40% occur only once, and around 2.8% lies in the top ten. Findings of the study overall: CMV carriers with the relevant HLA were identified by cumulative public TCR beta family frequency.

Trimming took 3 bases from V and 0 from J, leaving 8 bases between them. The CDR3 is 14 residues long. CDR1 is SGHVS, CDR2 FNYEAQ, per germline. The source is a human donor in good health (CMV status not recorded). Some clones in this sample may be carry-over from other donors' samples. V is TRBV7-6 and J is TRBJ2-5; D gene unclear. Input material: PBMCs. CDR3 in amino acids: CASSFSQYQETQYF. In nucleotides, the CDR3 is TGTGCCAGCAGCTTCAGCCAGTACCAAGAGACCCAGTACTTC.